These 9 T cell receptor beta chains were sequenced from one sample in a study of blood T cell repertoires in COVID-19. Produced via immunoSEQ multiplex PCR; TCRdb's table is partial and in-frame only. The sample lists fewer than 300,000 clones, more than 75% seen once, with about 1.6% in the top ten. The sequencing sample was made of peripheral blood. The receptors shown here come from a woman aged 40 to 50 who had recovered from COVID-19.

The rearrangement uses TRBV25-1 and TRBJ1-1; D unresolved. The ends were cut back, 3 bases at V and 0 bases at J, with 11 bases in the middle. This CDR3 contains 15 residues. The germline CDR1 and CDR2 sequences are MGHDK and SYGVNS. CDR3 bases: TGTGCCAGCAGTGACTCCCTAACTCTGAACACTGAAGCTTTCTTT. Amino acids: CASSDSLTLNTEAFF.

V gene TRBV30 combines with J gene TRBJ1-5, with 9 positions matching TRBD1. The germline gives CDR1 GTSNPN, CDR2 SVGIG (reference sequence). V lost 3 bases to trimming and J lost 5 bases; unmatched junction nucleotides: 8. The CDR3 is made up of 15 amino acids. CDR3 sequence reads: CAWSTGTGLHQPQHF. The CDR3 DNA is TGTGCCTGGAGCACCGGGACAGGGTTGCATCAGCCCCAGCATTTT.

CDR3 DNA: TGTGCCACCAGGGCCAGGGGGTCGGGGGATGAGCAGTTCTTC. Its translation is CATRARGSGDEQFF. The chain combines TRBV24-1 with TRBJ2-1; possible D gene TRBD1, 7 bases. Trimming removed 7 bases from V and 8 bases from J, with 17 bases in between. The CDR3 is 14 residues long. Per germline, CDR1 KGHDR and CDR2 SFDVKD.

This chain links TRBV9 with TRBJ2-3, with 9 positions matching TRBD1. The CDR3 covers 20 residues. V was clipped by 0 bases and J by 2 bases; unmatched bases: 16. Germline CDR1 and CDR2: SGDLS and YYNGEE. In DNA, the CDR3 is TGTGCCAGCAGCGTAGCTACGGGGACAGGGTCCTATCCCCCCACAGATACGCAGTATTTT. Amino acid sequence: CASSVATGTGSYPPTDTQYF.

V is TRBV9 and J is TRBJ2-6; 9 bases match TRBD1. CDR3 length: 20 residues. From germline, CDR1 is SGDLS and CDR2 YYNGEE. Unmatched junction bases numbered 12, after V lost 1 base and J lost 1 base. The CDR3 sequence is CASSVIARDRVLSGANVLTF. Written as DNA, the CDR3 is TGTGCCAGCAGCGTAATTGCCCGGGACAGGGTACTGTCTGGGGCCAACGTCCTGACTTTC.

The genes are TRBV21-1 and TRBJ2-7; the listed D gene, TRBD1, was not tested against the DNA. TRBV21-1 is an annotated pseudogene. The CDR3 extends over 15 amino acids. For the CDR3, the DNA is TGTGCCAGCAGCAAAGACCCTAGGGGTTCCTACGAGCAGTACTTC. Translated: CASSKDPRGSYEQYF.

The gene calls are TRBV9 and TRBJ1-1; 12 bases are shared with TRBD1. This CDR3 is 17 amino acids long. CDR1 and CDR2 from the germline V gene are SGDLS and YYNGEE. The ends lost 1 base at V and 0 bases at J; junction bases unmatched: 4. CDR3 coding DNA: TGTGCCAGCAGCGTATGGGACAGGGGGCCATTGAACACTGAAGCTTTCTTT. Amino acid sequence: CASSVWDRGPLNTEAFF.

V usage is TRBV5-1 and J usage is TRBJ1-1, with unresolved D. Between the trimmed V and J ends, which lost 2 bases and 0 bases, there was a span of 5 bases. The CDR3 runs to 13 residues. Germline V lookup: CDR1 SGHRS, CDR2 YFSETQ. In DNA form, the CDR3 reads TGCGCCAGCAGCTTTACAATGAACACTGAAGCTTTCTTT. Translated: CASSFTMNTEAFF. The variable domain in full, with the rest retrieved from reference TRBV5-1 and TRBJ1-1, is KAGVTQTPRYLIKTRGQQVTLSCSPISGHRSVSWYQQTPGQGLQFLFEYFSETQRNKGNFPGRFSGRQFSNSRSEMNVSTLELGDSALYLCASSFTMNTEAFFGQGTRLTVV.

This clone was detected once. The chain carries TRBV15 and TRBJ1-6; tentatively, D is TRBD1 (6 bases). Germline loops: CDR1 LNHNV, CDR2 YYDKDF (reference sequence). CDR3 length: 15 residues. Trimming took 0 bases from V and 7 from J, leaving 10 bases between them. CDR3 in DNA: TGTGCCACCAGCAGAGATAGGGGGTACAATTCACCCCTCCACTTT. This codes for CATSRDRGYNSPLHF.